This T cell receptor beta chain stems from a study of cytomegalovirus exposure and HLA in healthy donors. In regard to this clone: Its antigen is unknown.

The V end lost 4 bases, the J end lost 3 bases, and 20 bases lay between the germline ends. The CDR3 totals 16 residues. Germline CDR1 reads SGHRS; CDR2 reads YFSETQ. Notes on the study in general: Reports indicate that TCR beta sequences accurately predicted the HLA-A and HLA-B alleles of most subjects.

This PCR relied on a set of 60 Vbeta primers and 13 Jbeta primers. The protocol was immunoSEQ multiplex PCR, while the TCRdb copy is restricted to in-frame clones and leaves out a portion. This table has some 220,000 clones, about three quarters appearing once. Sequencing used PBMCs. The chain carries TRBV5-1 and TRBJ2-7; D perhaps matches TRBD1 (6 bases). This receptor was obtained from an older woman in good health and CMV-seropositive. CDR3 sequence (DNA): TGCGCCAGCAGCGATCAACAGGGCCCTATAAGCTACGAGCAGTACTTC. The encoded protein is CASSDQQGPISYEQYF. Filled out from reference TRBV5-1 and TRBJ2-7, the complete variable domain reads KAGVTQTPRYLIKTRGQQVTLSCSPISGHRSVSWYQQTPGQGLQFLFEYFSETQRNKGNFPGRFSGRQFSNSRSEMNVSTLELGDSALYLCASSDQQGPISYEQYFGPGTRLTVT.